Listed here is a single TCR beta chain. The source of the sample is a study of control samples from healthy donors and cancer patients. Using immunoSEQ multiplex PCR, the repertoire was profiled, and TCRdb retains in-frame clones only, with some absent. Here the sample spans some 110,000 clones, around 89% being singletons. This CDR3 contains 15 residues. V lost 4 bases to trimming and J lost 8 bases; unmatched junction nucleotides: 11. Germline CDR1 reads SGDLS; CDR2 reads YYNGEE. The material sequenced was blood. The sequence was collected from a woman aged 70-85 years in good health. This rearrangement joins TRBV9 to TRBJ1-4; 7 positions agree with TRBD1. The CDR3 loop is CASSPLTGTLEKLFF. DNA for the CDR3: TGTGCCAGCAGCCCGTTGACAGGGACTTTGGAAAAACTGTTTTTT. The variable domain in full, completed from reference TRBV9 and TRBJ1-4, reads DSGVTQTPKHLITATGQRVTLRCSPRSGDLSVYWYQQSLDQGLQFLIQYYNGEERAKGNILERFSAQQFPDLHSELNLSSLELGDSALYFCASSPLTGTLEKLFFGSGTQLSVL.